Listed here is a single TCR beta chain. The antigen is not known. The data were obtained in a study of cytomegalovirus exposure and HLA in healthy donors. Study-level results: Among CMV-associated TCR beta chains, most appeared HLA-restricted in a later analysis. Productive rates of about 87% or about 30% were seen for most TCR beta V segments in an earlier analysis.

CDR1 and CDR2 (germline): SGHRS, YFSETQ. Trimming cost V 0 bases and J 0 bases; bases outside gene matches: 6. This CDR3 region has 17 residues. These donors, healthy bone marrow donors, were studied. While unrecorded immune exposures were likely, the donors were nominally healthy when sampled. PCR was performed using 60 Vbeta and 13 Jbeta primers. Produced via immunoSEQ multiplex PCR; TCRdb's table is partial and in-frame only. The sample carries 210,000 or so clones, more than 85% recorded once. Material: PBMCs. The chain combines TRBV5-1 with TRBJ2-1, with 7 positions matching TRBD2. This receptor was taken from a woman between 18 and 30 years old in good health and CMV-seronegative. Here the CDR3 reads CASSLARGLPSYNEQFF. The CDR3 coding sequence is TGCGCCAGCAGCTTGGCGAGGGGACTACCCTCCTACAATGAGCAGTTCTTC.